The 15 T cell receptor beta chains reported below all come from one sample, sequenced in a study of neoadjuvant anti-PD-1 for oral cavity cancer. Some clones are missing from TCRdb's copy, which holds only in-frame ones; the method was immunoSEQ multiplex PCR. The sample shows more than 15,000 clones, roughly 62% of them seen only once. The sample consisted of PBMCs, taken before nivolumab (anti-PD-1) treatment. The receptors were gathered from a person aged 40 to 85 with oral cavity squamous cell carcinoma.

The chain recombines TRBV7-2 with TRBJ1-5; 9 nucleotides align to TRBD1. This CDR3 spans 13 amino acids. The V and J ends lost 10 bases and 7 bases, in that order; junction bases with no gene match: 8. The germline V gene encodes CDR1 SGHTA and CDR2 FQGNSA. The CDR3 DNA sequence: TGTGCCACCGCGGACAGGGGAGGCCAGCCCCAGCATTTT. It specifies CATADRGGQPQHF.

The chain carries TRBV28 and TRBJ1-4, with a tentative D call TRBD1 (5 bases). This CDR3 is built from 15 residues. Germline-derived CDR1 and CDR2 are MDHEN and SYDVKM. V was trimmed by 3 bases and J by 0 bases, leaving 8 bases between them. In nucleotides, the CDR3 is TGTGCCAGCAGTTTTCGAGGGGCAACTAATGAAAAACTGTTTTTT. Its translation is CASSFRGATNEKLFF.

The chain couples TRBV11-2 to TRBJ2-1; D possibly uses TRBD1 or TRBD2 (6 bases each). CDR1 and CDR2 from the germline V gene are SGHAT and FQNNGV. The CDR3 has 15 residues. The V end lost 0 bases, the J end lost 10 bases, and 16 bases lay between the germline ends. The CDR3 bases are TGTGCCAGCAGCTTAGAGGCTAGCTTGGGGGGCGAGCAGTTCTTC. Protein product: CASSLEASLGGEQFF.

This rearrangement joins TRBV6-1 to TRBJ1-5; D unresolved. V lost 8 bases and J lost 7, with 9 bases in between. The CDR3 is 11 residues long. The V gene's germline CDR1 is MNHNS and CDR2 SASEGT. The CDR3 sequence: CASGVTQPQHF. The CDR3 DNA reads as TGTGCCAGCGGCGTGACCCAGCCCCAGCATTTT.

V gene TRBV7-2 combines with J gene TRBJ2-2; possibly TRBD1 or TRBD2 for D (5 bases each). V was cut by 7 bases and J by 4 bases, with 13 bases left in between. The CDR3 covers 14 residues. Germline loops: CDR1 SGHTA, CDR2 FQGNSA. The CDR3 spells CASNIGTRTGELFF. CDR3 in DNA: TGTGCCAGCAACATCGGGACCCGCACCGGGGAGCTGTTTTTT.

This clone was counted only a few times. V gene TRBV19 combines with J gene TRBJ1-1, with D hard to call. The V gene lost 7 bases and the J gene lost 1 base, with 16 bases spanning the gap. The V gene's germline CDR1 is LNHDA and CDR2 SQIVND (reference sequence). The CDR3 totals 15 residues. The CDR3 DNA follows: TGTGCCAGTACCCCAAGAGGCGTTGAGAACACTGAAGCTTTCTTT. Amino acids: CASTPRGVENTEAFF.

The V and J genes are TRBV21-1 and TRBJ1-1; TRBD1, the D gene given by the table, was not confirmed from the DNA. TRBV21-1 is a pseudogene. This CDR3 region has 16 residues. CDR3 sequence (DNA): TGTGCCAGCAGCAAATCGACAGGGTTCATGAACACTGAAGCTTTCTTT. Encoded protein: CASSKSTGFMNTEAFF.

The chain combines TRBV2 with TRBJ2-2; the D is unclear. The CDR3 length is 11 residues. V shed 2 bases and J shed 6 bases, with 1 base lying between them. Germline V gene lookup returns CDR1 SNHLY and CDR2 FYNNEI. Here the CDR3 reads CASSESGELFF. The CDR3 nucleotides are TGTGCCAGCAGTGAATCCGGGGAGCTGTTTTTT.

The chain's CDR3 is CAISEGRLNTGELFF. The DNA for the CDR3 is TGTGCCATCAGTGAAGGGCGGTTGAACACCGGGGAGCTGTTTTTT. This chain joins TRBV10-3 and TRBJ2-2; no clear D gene. The germline gives CDR1 ENHRY, CDR2 SYGVKD. This CDR3 is built from 15 residues. Trimming pared 3 bases from V and 1 base from J, leaving 9 bases between.

This clone turned up a few times. The V and J genes are TRBV19 and TRBJ2-7; D unresolved. Germline-derived CDR1 and CDR2 are LNHDA and SQIVND (reference sequence). There are 14 residues in the CDR3. V was shortened by 5 bases and J by 1 base, with 12 bases between the two germline ends. The CDR3 here is CASSEAGQSYEQYF. The DNA for the CDR3 is TGTGCCAGTAGTGAGGCAGGTCAATCCTACGAGCAGTACTTC. Filled out from reference TRBV19 and TRBJ2-7, the complete variable domain reads DGGITQSPKYLFRKEGQNVTLSCEQNLNHDAMYWYRQDPGQGLRLIYYSQIVNDFQKGDIAEGYSVSREKKESFPLTVTSAQKNPTAFYLCASSEAGQSYEQYFGPGTRLTVT.

This clone was observed a handful of times. The rearrangement joins TRBV9 to TRBJ2-6; 9 bases are a match to TRBD1. The ends lost 4 bases at V and 4 bases at J; junction bases unmatched: 12. The CDR3 spans 18 residues. Germline V lookup: CDR1 SGDLS, CDR2 YYNGEE. CDR3 sequence reads: CASSPGTGLAAGANVLTF. CDR3 sequence (DNA): TGTGCCAGCAGCCCCGGGACAGGGCTCGCAGCGGGGGCCAACGTCCTGACTTTC.

This sequence joins TRBV7-9 and TRBJ2-1; 9 nucleotides match TRBD2. The CDR3 has 18 residues. V dropped 2 bases and J dropped 0; count of bases not matched to a gene: 8. Germline values: CDR1 SEHNR, CDR2 FQNEAQ (reference sequence). CDR3 nucleotide sequence: TGTGCCAGCAGCTTAAGTGGGCTAGCGGGATTCTCCTACAATGAGCAGTTCTTC. The encoded protein is CASSLSGLAGFSYNEQFF.

The rearrangement joins TRBV6-5 to TRBJ1-2; 10 bases are a match to TRBD1. CDR1 and CDR2 from the germline V gene are MNHEY and SVGAGI. The CDR3 length is 14 residues. V lost 6 bases to trimming and J lost 9 bases; unmatched junction nucleotides: 10. The CDR3 region has the DNA TGTGCCAGCAGACCATTAGGACAGGGGGGAAGCTACACCTTC. Its protein product is CASRPLGQGGSYTF.

The chain carries TRBV10-3 and TRBJ2-5; D is possibly TRBD1 (6 bases). Per the germline V gene, CDR1 is ENHRY and CDR2 is SYGVKD. With 8 bases removed from V and 2 bases from J, the gap between germline ends came to 12 bases. There are 13 residues in the CDR3. CDR3 bases: TGTGCCATCGGCTCCGGGACACAAGAGACCCAGTACTTC. Translation gives CAIGSGTQETQYF.

The V gene is TRBV2, the J gene TRBJ2-3; 8 positions match TRBD2. The CDR3 length is 14 residues. The germline V gene encodes CDR1 SNHLY and CDR2 FYNNEI. Losses at the gene ends were 6 bases for V and 0 bases for J; bases not matched to a gene: 2. CDR3 sequence: CASRRTSSTDTQYF. CDR3 DNA sequence: TGTGCCAGCAGGAGGACTAGCAGCACAGATACGCAGTATTTT.